This T cell receptor beta chain was recorded in a study of vaccination and CD4 T cells after COVID-19. Study details: Convalescent cases consisted of six males and four females, of whom two were Hispanic. The peptides that stimulated the cells were overlapping spike peptides from SARS-CoV-2, HCoV-NL63, HCoV-OC43 and HCoV-229E.

Regarding treatment: approximately 9-day PBMC culture with coronavirus spike peptide pools or control peptides (ViraFEST assay). This clonotype was picked up a small number of times. Antigen specificity is unknown. The assay that was used to sequence DNA from cultured CD4+ T cells was the Oncomine TCR Beta short-read assay. TCRdb reanalysed the PCR reads using MiXCR and keeps one entry per CDR3 protein. The repertoire holds about 21,000 distinct CDR3 sequences, with about 50% as singletons. The study's findings and limits: The appearance of a median approximately 85% of reactive clones in convalescent patients occurred only post-vaccination.

The CDR3 contains 15 residues. Trimming at V came to 7 bases and at J to 4 bases, leaving 9 bases not matched to a gene. Germline V gene sequence: CDR1 KGHDR, CDR2 SFDVKD. Sequenced: CD4+ T cells from blood, cultured in vitro. This clonotype originated in a human donor who had recovered from COVID-19. The chain has TRBV24-1 and TRBJ1-5, with 7 bases that match TRBD1. CDR3 amino acids: CATSPAGQVNQPQHF. CDR3 DNA: TGTGCCACCAGCCCCGCTGGACAGGTGAATCAGCCCCAGCATTTT.